Presented here are 28 T cell receptor beta chains from one specimen sequenced in a study of T cell responses to AZD1222 COVID-19 vaccine. Only in-frame clones appear in the TCRdb table, and some are missing; sequencing was by immunoSEQ multiplex PCR. The sample records 110,000 or so clones, approximately 88% being singletons. Sequencing was performed on peripheral blood, taken on day 0 of AZD1222 vaccination. The receptors stem from an adult in good health.

The chain recombines TRBV27 with TRBJ2-1; D remains unclear. Trimming took 5 bases from V and 3 from J, leaving 5 bases between them. The CDR3 loop spans 12 amino acids. Looked up from germline, CDR1 is MNHEY and CDR2 is SMNVEV (reference sequence). The CDR3 region has the DNA TGTGCCAGCAGTAGCCGCTACAATGAGCAGTTCTTC. This sequence encodes CASSSRYNEQFF.

The rearrangement links TRBV2 to TRBJ2-1; 9 bases are a match to TRBD1. This CDR3 is built from 14 residues. From germline, CDR1 is SNHLY and CDR2 FYNNEI. V lost 6 bases, J lost 4 bases, and 4 bases stayed unmatched. The CDR3 bases are TGTGCCAGCAGAATACAGGGGGCTTACAATGAGCAGTTCTTC. The encoded protein is CASRIQGAYNEQFF.

This chain connects TRBV19 to TRBJ2-7; the D is unclear. Per germline, CDR1 LNHDA and CDR2 SQIVND (reference sequence). V lost 5 bases to trimming and J lost 2 bases, with 7 bases between them. This CDR3 spans 12 amino acids. CDR3 in DNA: TGTGCCAGTAGTGCCACCCCCTACGAGCAGTACTTC. Its protein product is CASSATPYEQYF.

The V and J genes are TRBV21-1 and TRBJ1-3; the D call in the table, TRBD1, was not verified against the DNA. TRBV21-1 is a documented pseudogene. The CDR3 is 17 amino acids. CDR3 DNA: TGTGCCAGCAGCACCCAGGGGGGCGGAGAATCTGGAAACACCATATATTTT. This encodes CASSTQGGGESGNTIYF.

This chain connects TRBV10-3 to TRBJ1-6; D gene uncertain. Per the germline V gene, CDR1 is ENHRY and CDR2 is SYGVKD. Trimming took off 0 bases at V and 6 bases at J, with 12 bases between the two ends. CDR3 length: 16 amino acids. The CDR3 is CAISESLYSSNSPLHF. The CDR3 DNA sequence: TGTGCCATCAGTGAGTCTTTGTATTCGAGTAATTCACCCCTCCACTTT.

The chain combines TRBV18 with TRBJ1-1, with D perhaps TRBD1 (5 bases). The ends were cut back, 0 bases at V and 1 base at J, with 15 bases in the middle. CDR1 is KGHSH, CDR2 LQKENI, per germline. The CDR3 extends over 17 amino acids. DNA for the CDR3: TGTGCCAGCTCACCACCTAATCTGGGACGAGCGAACACTGAAGCTTTCTTT. Its protein product is CASSPPNLGRANTEAFF.

V is TRBV7-9 and J is TRBJ1-5, with D unresolved. The germline V and J ends were trimmed by 1 base and 1 base, with 17 bases remaining between them. CDR1 SEHNR and CDR2 FQNEAQ come from the germline V gene (reference sequence). The CDR3 extends over 18 amino acids. The CDR3 DNA sequence: TGTGCCAGCAGCTTAGAGCGTCGGTCCGGGATGAGCAATCAGCCCCAGCATTTT. Protein: CASSLERRSGMSNQPQHF.

V gene TRBV7-9 combines with J gene TRBJ1-2, with 10 nucleotides matching TRBD1. V lost 5 bases, J lost 4 bases, and 7 bases stayed unmatched. This CDR3 has 15 residues. Germline V gives CDR1 SEHNR, CDR2 FQNEAQ (reference sequence). CDR3 sequence reads: CASSQPGQGTYGYTF. The CDR3 bases are TGTGCCAGCAGCCAACCGGGACAGGGGACCTATGGCTACACCTTC.

V usage is TRBV11-2 and J usage is TRBJ1-2; tentative D call: TRBD1 (6 bases). Looked up from germline, CDR1 is SGHAT and CDR2 is FQNNGV. Trimming shortened V by 5 bases and J by 2 bases, and 15 bases separated the two germline ends. The CDR3 spans 15 residues. Here the CDR3 reads CASSREGGANYGYTF. The CDR3 DNA reads TGTGCCAGCAGCCGCGAAGGGGGGGCGAACTATGGCTACACCTTC.

V is TRBV27 and J is TRBJ2-2; TRBD2 matches 15 bases. Germline values: CDR1 MNHEY, CDR2 SMNVEV (reference sequence). The CDR3 has 17 amino acids. The trim removed 6 bases at V and 5 bases at J, leaving 7 bases unmatched. Here the CDR3 reads CASSGLAGGPWTGELFF. The CDR3 nucleotides read TGTGCCAGCAGCGGACTAGCGGGAGGGCCTTGGACCGGGGAGCTGTTTTTT.

The chain recombines TRBV3-1 (or the pseudogene TRBV3-2) with TRBJ2-5; no reliable D call. CDR3 length equals 13 residues. The germline gives CDR1 LGHDT, CDR2 YNNKEL (reference sequence). Trimming cost V 1 base and J 5 bases, with 8 bases left between them. The CDR3 sequence: CASSQGSRETQYF. Here the CDR3 DNA reads TGTGCCAGCAGCCAAGGGAGTCGGGAGACCCAGTACTTC.

The V gene is TRBV6-5, the J gene TRBJ1-4; perhaps TRBD1 as D (6 bases). The CDR3 runs to 14 residues. Per the germline V gene, CDR1 is MNHEY and CDR2 is SVGAGI. Trimming removed 2 bases at V and 7 bases at J, with 11 bases between. The CDR3 sequence: CASSYAQGTEKLFF. CDR3 bases: TGTGCCAGCAGTTACGCACAGGGTACTGAAAAACTGTTTTTT.

This clone was seen a single time. This chain joins TRBV3-1 (or the pseudogene TRBV3-2) and TRBJ2-2; maybe TRBD1 (5 bases). Germline CDR1 is LGHDT and CDR2 is YNNKEL (reference sequence). The CDR3 length is 14 residues. V lost 0 bases and J 8 bases, leaving 10 bases between the germline ends. The CDR3 loop reads CASSQDGHRGELFF. The CDR3 DNA is TGTGCCAGCAGCCAAGATGGACACCGAGGGGAGCTGTTTTTT.

This clone was seen a single time. The J gene is TRBJ1-2, the V gene TRBV6-5; D remains ambiguous. The V gene's germline CDR1 is MNHEY and CDR2 SVGAGI. V shed 5 bases and J shed 2 bases, with 9 bases lying between them. This CDR3 comprises 13 residues. CDR3 nucleotide sequence: TGTGCCAGCAGTCCTTCGGGGAACTATGGCTACACCTTC. As protein: CASSPSGNYGYTF.

The chain combines TRBV5-1 with TRBJ1-2; no clear D. Germline lookup yields CDR1 SGHRS and CDR2 YFSETQ. The CDR3 runs 12 residues. Trimming shortened V by 3 bases and J by 5 bases, and 8 bases separated the two germline ends. CDR3 nucleotides: TGCGCCAGCAGCTCGGGATTTTATGGCTACACCTTC. Its protein is CASSSGFYGYTF. The full variable domain, rest sourced from reference TRBV5-1 and TRBJ1-2, is KAGVTQTPRYLIKTRGQQVTLSCSPISGHRSVSWYQQTPGQGLQFLFEYFSETQRNKGNFPGRFSGRQFSNSRSEMNVSTLELGDSALYLCASSSGFYGYTFGSGTRLTVV.

In DNA, the CDR3 is TGTGCCAGCAGGATTCAAGAGACCCAGTACTTC. It codes for CASRIQETQYF. The chain couples TRBV7-9 to TRBJ2-5; D unclear. Between the trimmed V and J ends, which lost 6 bases and 2 bases, there was a span of 4 bases. Per the germline V gene, CDR1 is SEHNR and CDR2 is FQNEAQ (reference sequence). This CDR3 contains 11 residues.

A word on this clone: The junction differs from germline at one of its ends, possibly a read error. Written as DNA, the CDR3 is TGTGCTAGCAGCTTAAAGCTAGCGGGAAGTAATGAGCAGTTCTTC. This encodes CASSLKLAGSNEQFF. The chain recombines TRBV7-7 with TRBJ2-1; TRBD2 matches 9 bases. The CDR3 sequence is 15 residues long. The germline CDR1 and CDR2 sequences are SSHAT and FNYEAQ (reference sequence). Variable domain in full (rest from reference TRBV7-7 and TRBJ2-1): GAGVSQSPRYKVTKRGQDVTLRCDPISSHATLYWYQQALGQGPEFLTYFNYEAQPDKSGLPSDRFSAERPEGSISTLTIQRTEQRDSAMYRCASSLKLAGSNEQFFGPGTRLTVL.

The genes are TRBV3-1 (or the pseudogene TRBV3-2) and TRBJ2-2; D perhaps matches TRBD2 (5 bases). Germline V lookup: CDR1 LGHDT, CDR2 YNNKEL (reference sequence). The V and J ends lost 1 base and 8 bases respectively, with 8 bases between them. The CDR3 covers 13 residues. The CDR3 DNA follows: TGTGCCAGCAGCCAAGCTAGCCTAGGGGAGCTGTTTTTT. Protein product: CASSQASLGELFF.

The chain employs TRBV5-1 and TRBJ1-5; 8 nucleotides line up with TRBD1. This CDR3 is 12 amino acids long. The germline V gene encodes CDR1 SGHRS and CDR2 YFSETQ. J gave up 6 bases and V 4 bases, and 0 bases lay outside the gene matches. The CDR3 loop reads CASSDRGQPQHF. The CDR3 nucleotides are TGCGCCAGCAGCGACAGGGGTCAGCCCCAGCATTTT.

The gene calls are TRBV5-1 and TRBJ1-1; TRBD1 matches 8 bases. The germline V gene has CDR1 SGHRS and CDR2 YFSETQ. V lost 3 bases to trimming and J lost 7 bases; unmatched junction nucleotides: 8. The CDR3 extends over 14 amino acids. CDR3 protein: CASSWGQVIGEAFF. The CDR3 coding sequence is TGCGCCAGCAGCTGGGGACAGGTTATTGGTGAAGCTTTCTTT.

V is TRBV6-1 and J is TRBJ1-2; TRBD1 agrees at 9 bases. There are 18 residues in the CDR3. Germline values: CDR1 MNHNS, CDR2 SASEGT. V shed 1 base, J shed 7 bases, and the junction held 16 bases outside the gene matches. The CDR3, as DNA: TGTGCCAGCAGTGAAGATGGGGGACAGGGTTTGGGGAAGGGTGGCTACACCTTC. This codes for CASSEDGGQGLGKGGYTF.

The rearrangement uses TRBV19 and TRBJ2-1; 11 bases are a match to TRBD2. Germline V gives CDR1 LNHDA, CDR2 SQIVND (reference sequence). V lost 5 bases and J lost 0; bases outside the gene matches: 12. The CDR3 totals 19 residues. The CDR3, as DNA: TGTGCCAGTAGTTCCCGAATAGCGGGAGGGAGAAGCTCCTACAATGAGCAGTTCTTC. Its translation: CASSSRIAGGRSSYNEQFF.

V gene TRBV1 combines with J gene TRBJ1-3. TRBV1 constitutes a pseudogene. This CDR3 has 16 amino acids. The CDR3 DNA follows: TGCACCAGCAGCCAAACCCCCCCGAGGTTTGGAAACACCATATATTTT. It yields the protein CTSSQTPPRFGNTIYF.

This chain connects TRBV13 to TRBJ1-2; TRBD1 aligns across 7 bases. The V and J ends lost 5 bases and 3 bases, in that order; junction bases with no gene match: 9. CDR3 size: 15 residues. The germline V gene has CDR1 PRHDT and CDR2 FYEKMQ (reference sequence). CDR3: CASSRAGRGDYGYTF. The CDR3 coding sequence is TGTGCCAGCAGCCGAGCTGGCAGGGGGGACTATGGCTACACCTTC.

V is TRBV18 and J is TRBJ1-3; D call uncertain. Trimming left V 0 bases short and J 6 bases short, with 9 bases between. The CDR3 runs 14 residues. From germline, CDR1 is KGHSH and CDR2 LQKENI. The CDR3 protein is CASSPPGWKNTIYF. CDR3 sequence (DNA): TGTGCCAGCTCACCACCAGGGTGGAAAAACACCATATATTTT.

The CDR3 here is CASKSESSNQPQHF. In nucleotides, the CDR3 is TGTGCCAGCAAATCCGAATCTAGCAATCAGCCCCAGCATTTT. V gene TRBV5-5 combines with J gene TRBJ1-5; no definite D call. Germline values: CDR1 SGHKS, CDR2 YYEKEE (reference sequence). V lost 6 bases, J lost 0 bases, and 10 bases lay in between. The CDR3 runs to 14 residues.

The CDR3 DNA sequence: TGTGCCAGCTCGGTTGGGACAAGGAGGGGCTACGAGCAGTACTTC. Amino acids: CASSVGTRRGYEQYF. The chain uses TRBV6-4 and TRBJ2-7; D is possibly TRBD1 or TRBD2 (6 bases each). Trimming took 8 bases from V and 3 from J, leaving 20 bases between them. From germline, CDR1 is MRHNA and CDR2 SNTAGT. The CDR3 length is 15 residues.

This sequence joins TRBV10-2 and TRBJ1-1; TRBD1 might be the D (5 bases). Germline V gene lookup returns CDR1 WSHSY and CDR2 SAAADI. This CDR3 has 14 residues. V lost 0 bases and J 6 bases, leaving 11 bases between the germline ends. CDR3 residues: CASSESHRSAEAFF. In DNA, the CDR3 is TGCGCCAGCAGTGAGTCCCACAGGAGCGCTGAAGCTTTCTTT.